The sequence of this T cell receptor beta chain was determined in a study of blood T cell repertoires in COVID-19. V gave up 0 bases and J gave up 8 bases, with 16 bases separating them. CDR1 and CDR2 from the germline V gene are MNHEY and SMNVEV (reference sequence). This CDR3 is 15 amino acids long. Repertoires were generated with immunoSEQ multiplex PCR, while TCRdb's copy carries only in-frame clones and drops some. This table holds around 300,000 clones, approximately 88% found once. The sample comprised PBMCs or T cells enriched from blood (not recorded which). The chain couples TRBV27 to TRBJ1-2; unclear D gene. This TCR derives from a man aged 25-45 years who had recovered from COVID-19. The CDR3 here is CASSLSVLLPEGYTF. In DNA, the CDR3 is TGTGCCAGCAGTTTATCGGTTTTACTACCTGAGGGCTACACCTTC.